The sequence of this TCR beta chain was determined in a study of response to subunit inactivated influenza vaccine. This clonotype was seen more than once but under ten times. The CDR3 consists of 15 residues. Germline V lookup: CDR1 MNHEY, CDR2 SVGEGT. Unmatched junction bases numbered 11, after V lost 5 bases and J lost 5 bases. TCRdb re-called the RT-PCR reads with MiXCR, one entry per CDR3 protein. The sample has about 540,000 distinct CDR3 sequences; 20% to 25% are singletons. In addition, the sample was reused for a study of T cells expressing NK-cell markers. From that second work: UMIs were included in TCR beta cDNA generated by 5'RACE template switching. The CD3+CD56-NKG2C+ fraction of a few donors was likewise dominated by these clonotypes. Whether the expanded NKG2C+ T cell clones recognized HCMV remained unclear.

This sequence joins TRBV6-2 or TRBV6-3 and TRBJ2-7; 8 bases are shared with TRBD2. This receptor was identified in a man aged 45-60 years who received an inactivated influenza vaccine. Sequencing was performed on CD4+ T cells sorted from PBMCs, taken roughly 12 days after vaccination. CDR3 nucleotides: TGTGCCAGCAGTACCATAGCGGGGAGTCGGCACGAGCAGTACTTC. It yields the protein CASSTIAGSRHEQYF.